This T cell receptor beta chain was profiled in a study of post-analysis software for immune sequencing data. This CDR3 comprises 14 residues. V shed 0 bases and J shed 9 bases, with 12 bases lying between them. Germline V CDR1 and CDR2: MGHRA, YSYEKL. Unique-molecular-identifier-tagged TCR beta cDNA libraries were used. TCRdb fed the PCR reads into MiXCR, producing one record per CDR3 protein. The data hold roughly 570,000 distinct CDR3 sequences, with roughly 34% observed a single time. Broader study findings: Samples from a shared batch, those prepared together, strongly co-clustered by F measure. Relative to controls, patients had 4 or 5 TRBV segments at higher frequency, with TRBV5-6, TRBV5-1 and TRBV20-1 among these.

As to this clonotype: The antigen remains undetermined.

The sample comprised blood. The rearrangement joins TRBV4-1 to TRBJ2-1, with D unclear. This clonotype was sampled from a girl aged 2-17 years with multiple sclerosis. The CDR3 DNA is TGCGCCAGCAGCCAAGATAGTGGCACGGGTGAGCAGTTCTTC. Translated: CASSQDSGTGEQFF.